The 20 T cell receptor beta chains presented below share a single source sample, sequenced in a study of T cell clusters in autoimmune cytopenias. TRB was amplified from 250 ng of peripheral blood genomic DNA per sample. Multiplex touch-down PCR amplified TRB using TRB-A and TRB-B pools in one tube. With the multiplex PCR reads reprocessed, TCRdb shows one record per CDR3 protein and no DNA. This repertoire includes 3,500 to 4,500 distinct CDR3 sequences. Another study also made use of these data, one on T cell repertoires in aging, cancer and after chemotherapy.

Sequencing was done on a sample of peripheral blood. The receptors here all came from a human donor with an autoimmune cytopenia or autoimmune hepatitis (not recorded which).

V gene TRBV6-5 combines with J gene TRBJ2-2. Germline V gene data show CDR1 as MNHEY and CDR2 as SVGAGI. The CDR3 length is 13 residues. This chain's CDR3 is CASRASNTGELFF.

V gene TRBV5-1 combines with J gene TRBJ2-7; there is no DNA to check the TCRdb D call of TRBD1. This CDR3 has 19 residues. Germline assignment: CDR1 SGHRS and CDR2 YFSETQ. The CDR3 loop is CASSLGDPRPGQLTYEQYF. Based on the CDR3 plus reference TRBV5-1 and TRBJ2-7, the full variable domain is KAGVTQTPRYLIKTRGQQVTLSCSPISGHRSVSWYQQTPGQGLQFLFEYFSETQRNKGNFPGRFSGRQFSNSRSEMNVSTLELGDSALYLCASSLGDPRPGQLTYEQYFGPGTRLTVT.

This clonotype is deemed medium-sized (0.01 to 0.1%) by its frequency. CDR3 in amino acids: CASSILGHQPSGANVLTF. The chain uses TRBV19 and TRBJ2-6. CDR1 is LNHDA, CDR2 SQIVND, per germline (reference sequence). The CDR3 is made up of 18 amino acids.

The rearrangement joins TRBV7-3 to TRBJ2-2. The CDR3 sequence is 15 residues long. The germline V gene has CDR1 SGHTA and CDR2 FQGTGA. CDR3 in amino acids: CASSSSPSNTGELFF. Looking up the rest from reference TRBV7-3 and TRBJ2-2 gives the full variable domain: GAGVSQTPSNKVTEKGKYVELRCDPISGHTALYWYRQSLGQGPEFLIYFQGTGAADDSGLPNDRFFAVRPEGSVSTLKIQRTERGDSAVYLCASSSSPSNTGELFFGEGSRLTVL.

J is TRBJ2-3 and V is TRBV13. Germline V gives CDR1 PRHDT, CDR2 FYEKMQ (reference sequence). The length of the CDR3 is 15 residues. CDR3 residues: CASSLAGLGTDTQYF.

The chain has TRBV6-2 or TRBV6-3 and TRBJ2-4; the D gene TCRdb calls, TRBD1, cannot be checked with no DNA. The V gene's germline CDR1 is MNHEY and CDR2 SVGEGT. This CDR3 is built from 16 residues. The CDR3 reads CASRTGQVTAKNIQYF.

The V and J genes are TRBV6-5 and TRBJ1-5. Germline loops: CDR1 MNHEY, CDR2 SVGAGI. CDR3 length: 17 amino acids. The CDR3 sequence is CASSPFLYGVVGQPQHF.

This chain's CDR3 is CASTPGLADGETQYF. This chain uses TRBV11-2 with TRBJ2-5; TCRdb's D call of TRBD2 is untestable without DNA. Germline V gene sequence: CDR1 SGHAT, CDR2 FQNNGV. The CDR3 spans 15 residues.

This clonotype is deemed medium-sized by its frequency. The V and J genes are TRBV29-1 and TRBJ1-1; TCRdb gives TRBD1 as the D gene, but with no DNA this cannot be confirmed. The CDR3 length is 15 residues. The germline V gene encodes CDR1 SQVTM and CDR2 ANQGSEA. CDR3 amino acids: CSVPGQGTLNTEAFF. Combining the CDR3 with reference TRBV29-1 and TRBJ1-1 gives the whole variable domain SAVISQKPSRDICQRGTSLTIQCQVDSQVTMMFWYRQQPGQSLTLIATANQGSEATYESGFVIDKFPISRPNLTFSTLTVSNMSPEDSSIYLCSVPGQGTLNTEAFFGQGTRLTVV.

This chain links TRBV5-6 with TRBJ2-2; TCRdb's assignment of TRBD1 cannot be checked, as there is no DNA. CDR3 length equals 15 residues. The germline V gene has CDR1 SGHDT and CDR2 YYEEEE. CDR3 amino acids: CASSPPGANTGELFF.

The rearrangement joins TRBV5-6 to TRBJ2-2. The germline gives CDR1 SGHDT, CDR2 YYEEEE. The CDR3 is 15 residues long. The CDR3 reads CASSWRSVNTGELFF. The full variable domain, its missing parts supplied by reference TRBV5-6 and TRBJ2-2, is DAGVTQSPTHLIKTRGQQVTLRCSPKSGHDTVSWYQQALGQGPQFIFQYYEEEERQRGNFPDRFSGHQFPNYSSELNVNALLLGDSALYLCASSWRSVNTGELFFGEGSRLTVL.

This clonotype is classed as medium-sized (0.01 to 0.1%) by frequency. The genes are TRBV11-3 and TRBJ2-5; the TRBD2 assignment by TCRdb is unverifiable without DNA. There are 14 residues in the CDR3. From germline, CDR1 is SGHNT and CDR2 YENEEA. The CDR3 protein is CASSSGLAGETQYF.

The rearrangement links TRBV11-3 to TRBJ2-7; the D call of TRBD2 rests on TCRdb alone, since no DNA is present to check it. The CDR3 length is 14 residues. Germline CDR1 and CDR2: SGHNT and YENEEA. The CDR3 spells CASSLGVGPHEQYF.

The CDR3 reads CASSLAGNNQPQHF. This rearrangement joins TRBV11-3 to TRBJ1-5. CDR1 is SGHNT, CDR2 YENEEA, per germline. The CDR3 length is 14 residues.

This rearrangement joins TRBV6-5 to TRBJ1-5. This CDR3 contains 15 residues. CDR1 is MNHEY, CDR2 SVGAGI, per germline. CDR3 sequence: CASSYGQGGVGPQHF.

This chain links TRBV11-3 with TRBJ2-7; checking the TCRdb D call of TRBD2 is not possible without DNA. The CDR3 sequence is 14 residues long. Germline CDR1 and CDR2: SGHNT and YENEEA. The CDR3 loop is CASSISGGAYEQYF.

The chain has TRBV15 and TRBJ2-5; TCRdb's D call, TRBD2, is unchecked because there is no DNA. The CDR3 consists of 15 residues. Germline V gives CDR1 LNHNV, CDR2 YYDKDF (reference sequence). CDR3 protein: CATSRRAGGQETQYF.

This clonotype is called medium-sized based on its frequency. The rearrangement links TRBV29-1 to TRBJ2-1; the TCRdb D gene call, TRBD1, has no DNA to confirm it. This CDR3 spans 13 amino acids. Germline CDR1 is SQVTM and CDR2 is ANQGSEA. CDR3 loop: CSARQGASNEQFF.

CDR3 loop: CASSFLQGGNSPLHF. The V call is TRBV12-3 or TRBV12-4, the J call TRBJ1-6; as DNA is missing, the TRBD1 call by TCRdb cannot be tested. The CDR3 totals 15 residues.

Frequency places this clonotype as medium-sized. CDR3 in amino acids: CSVEASTSRVSYNEQFF. V gene TRBV29-1 combines with J gene TRBJ2-1; absent DNA, TCRdb's TRBD2 call cannot be checked. The CDR3 loop spans 17 amino acids. Germline CDR1 and CDR2: SQVTM and ANQGSEA.